Each of the 14 T cell receptor beta chains below was sequenced from the same sample in a study of T-cell memory formation after mild COVID-19. TCRdb used MiXCR to reprocess the 5' RACE reads, holding one entry per CDR3 protein. The sample lists 450,000 to 700,000 distinct CDR3 sequences, roughly 17% occurring once. The sample consisted of PBMCs or a T cell subset sorted from them (not recorded which). These receptors were collected from an adult woman who had mild COVID-19 (a few samples of this study predate the infection). Cell type and time point are not known.

The chain employs TRBV7-3 and TRBJ2-5, with D possibly called TRBD1 or TRBD2 (5 bases each). The ends were cut back, 5 bases at V and 4 bases at J, with 17 bases in the middle. The CDR3 totals 15 residues. From germline, CDR1 is SGHTA and CDR2 FQGTGA. DNA for the CDR3: TGTGCCAGCAGCCCTTTAGGGACCATTGGAGAGACCCAGTACTTC. Its translation: CASSPLGTIGETQYF.

Comment on this clonotype: A much bigger clone sits one base away, suggesting this may be a read error. The chain combines TRBV5-1 with TRBJ2-7; no clear D. This CDR3 has 12 amino acids. Germline CDR1 SGHRS, CDR2 YFSETQ. CDR3 sequence: CASSLDIHEKYF. In nucleotides, the CDR3 is TGCGCCAGCAGCTTGGACATCCACGAGAAGTACTTC. The variable domain in full, completed from reference TRBV5-1 and TRBJ2-7, reads KAGVTQTPRYLIKTRGQQVTLSCSPISGHRSVSWYQQTPGQGLQFLFEYFSETQRNKGNFPGRFSGRQFSNSRSEMNVSTLELGDSALYLCASSLDIHEKYFGPGTRLTVT.

This clonotype occurred many times. The J gene is TRBJ1-1, the V gene TRBV5-1, with unresolved D. Germline V gene data show CDR1 as SGHRS and CDR2 as YFSETQ. The CDR3 has 13 residues. V was cut by 1 base and J by 1 base, with 5 bases left in between. The CDR3: CASSLTENTEAFF. DNA of the CDR3: TGCGCCAGCAGCTTGACAGAGAACACTGAAGCTTTCTTT. The full variable domain, with the rest looked up from reference TRBV5-1 and TRBJ1-1, is KAGVTQTPRYLIKTRGQQVTLSCSPISGHRSVSWYQQTPGQGLQFLFEYFSETQRNKGNFPGRFSGRQFSNSRSEMNVSTLELGDSALYLCASSLTENTEAFFGQGTRLTVV.

J is TRBJ2-7 and V is TRBV9; D uncertain. The CDR3 spans 14 residues. Trimming removed 0 bases from V and 3 bases from J, with 10 bases in between. The germline CDR1 and CDR2 sequences are SGDLS and YYNGEE. The CDR3 protein is CASSVGHESYEQYF. The CDR3 nucleotides read TGTGCCAGCAGCGTAGGCCACGAAAGCTACGAGCAGTACTTC. Full variable domain (remainder filled in from reference TRBV9 and TRBJ2-7): DSGVTQTPKHLITATGQRVTLRCSPRSGDLSVYWYQQSLDQGLQFLIQYYNGEERAKGNILERFSAQQFPDLHSELNLSSLELGDSALYFCASSVGHESYEQYFGPGTRLTVT.

This clonotype showed up just a few times. The CDR3: CASSLFSGGPNTGELFF. The CDR3 bases are TGTGCCAGCAGCTTATTTAGCGGGGGACCGAACACCGGGGAGCTGTTTTTT. The chain combines TRBV7-2 with TRBJ2-2; 9 bases align to TRBD2. Germline values: CDR1 SGHTA, CDR2 FQGNSA. The ends lost 2 bases at V and 0 bases at J; junction bases unmatched: 4. This CDR3 spans 17 amino acids. Filled out from reference TRBV7-2 and TRBJ2-2, the complete variable domain reads GAGVSQSPSNKVTEKGKDVELRCDPISGHTALYWYRQSLGQGLEFLIYFQGNSAPDKSGLPSDRFSAERTGGSVSTLTIQRTQQEDSAVYLCASSLFSGGPNTGELFFGEGSRLTVL.

This clonotype appeared a few times. This CDR3 reads CASSNRTGNYEQYF. The CDR3, as DNA: TGTGCCAGCAGCAATAGGACAGGGAACTACGAGCAGTACTTC. The chain has TRBV21-1 and TRBJ2-7; the table calls TRBD1, which could not be checked here. TRBV21-1 has pseudogene status. This CDR3 spans 14 amino acids.

The chain uses TRBV20-1 and TRBJ2-1; perhaps TRBD1 as D (6 bases). There are 15 residues in the CDR3. The germline gives CDR1 DFQATT, CDR2 SNEGSKA (reference sequence). V gave up 0 bases and J gave up 2 bases, with 11 bases separating them. The CDR3: CSARDSTGPYNEQFF. CDR3 DNA sequence: TGCAGTGCTAGAGATTCGACAGGCCCCTACAATGAGCAGTTCTTC.

The rearrangement links TRBV21-1 to TRBJ2-7; the listed D gene, TRBD1, was not tested against the DNA. TRBV21-1 is marked as a pseudogene. CDR3 size: 14 residues. CDR3 loop: CASRQGQGANEQYF. The CDR3 DNA reads as TGTGCCAGCAGACAGGGACAGGGGGCAAACGAGCAGTACTTC.

This rearrangement joins TRBV6-5 to TRBJ2-3; weak D call: TRBD2 (7 bases). Deletions cut 0 bases from V and 3 bases from J, with 25 bases between. CDR1 MNHEY and CDR2 SVGAGI come from the germline V gene. The CDR3 runs 20 residues. Written as DNA, the CDR3 is TGTGCCAGCAGTTACTCGTTGGGGGCGGAGGGCCGGGGGGCAACAGATACGCAGTATTTT. Translating it yields CASSYSLGAEGRGATDTQYF.

The chain couples TRBV12-3 or TRBV12-4 to TRBJ1-2, with D possibly TRBD1 on 6 matching bases. The V end lost 6 bases, the J end lost 3 bases, and 8 bases lay between the germline ends. The CDR3 runs 12 residues. DNA for the CDR3: TGTGCCAGCAGAGGGGGGGACTATGGCTACACCTTC. Translating it yields CASRGGDYGYTF.

This clonotype was observed many times. The CDR3 loop is CASSSGLTNEQFF. The CDR3 DNA reads TGTGCCAGCAGCTCTGGACTGACTAATGAGCAGTTCTTC. V usage is TRBV7-8 and J usage is TRBJ2-1, with a possible D match to TRBD2 (5 bases). The CDR3 loop spans 13 amino acids. V dropped 4 bases and J dropped 7 bases, with 11 bases sitting between them. Germline V gives CDR1 SGHVS, CDR2 FQNEAQ.

The chain couples TRBV7-9 to TRBJ1-2; D is perhaps TRBD1 (6 bases). The CDR3 has 13 amino acids. V was trimmed by 2 bases and J by 8 bases, leaving 12 bases between them. Germline-derived CDR1 and CDR2 are SEHNR and FQNEAQ (reference sequence). CDR3 in DNA: TGTGCCAGCAGCTTAACAGGGCCGCAGGGCTACACCTTC. Translating it yields CASSLTGPQGYTF.

CDR3 nucleotide sequence: TGTGCCAGCAGCTCTAGCATTGGTATAGGGGTAGATACGCAGTATTTT. It encodes CASSSSIGIGVDTQYF. The gene calls are TRBV11-2 and TRBJ2-3, with D tentatively TRBD1 or TRBD2 (5 bases each). The V gene's germline CDR1 is SGHAT and CDR2 FQNNGV. This CDR3 comprises 16 residues. V was clipped by 4 bases and J by 5 bases, with 19 bases between them.

This clonotype was observed a handful of times. V gene TRBV7-9 combines with J gene TRBJ1-2; D unclear. Trimming shortened V by 3 bases and J by 6 bases, and 17 bases separated the two germline ends. The CDR3 runs to 15 residues. Germline CDR1 is SEHNR and CDR2 is FQNEAQ (reference sequence). The CDR3 DNA follows: TGTGCCAGCAGCTTCAACCCGGGTCCGGCCGATGGCTACACCTTC. Translating it yields CASSFNPGPADGYTF.